This TCR beta chain stems from a study of T-cell memory formation after mild COVID-19. In the study overall: In these data, TCR clusters were largely donor specific.

Overall study results and limits: Largely, contracting CD4+ clones fell within CM and EM, and contracting CD8+ clones within EMRA. The study detected some responding clones in pre-infection memory, suggesting cross-reactive memory joined.

As regards this clonotype: Its antigen is unknown.

Libraries for TCRalpha and TCRbeta carried sample barcodes and unique molecular identifiers via 5'RACE. TCRdb called the 5' RACE reads again in MiXCR, with one record for every CDR3 protein. This table has about 160,000 distinct CDR3 sequences, roughly 31% appearing once. Germline V CDR1 and CDR2: SGHTA, FQGNSA. After removal of 5 bases from V and 1 base from J, the junction contained 8 bases not matched to a gene. CDR3 size: 16 residues. The gene calls are TRBV7-2 and TRBJ2-5, with TRBD2 matching over 9 bases. The sequenced sample consisted of PBMCs or a T cell subset sorted from them (not recorded which). The sequence derives from an adult woman who had mild COVID-19 (a few samples of this study predate the infection). Cell type and time point are not known. The chain's CDR3 is CASSKAPRGGQETQYF. The CDR3 nucleotides read TGTGCCAGCAGCAAAGCCCCGCGGGGGGGCCAAGAGACCCAGTACTTC.